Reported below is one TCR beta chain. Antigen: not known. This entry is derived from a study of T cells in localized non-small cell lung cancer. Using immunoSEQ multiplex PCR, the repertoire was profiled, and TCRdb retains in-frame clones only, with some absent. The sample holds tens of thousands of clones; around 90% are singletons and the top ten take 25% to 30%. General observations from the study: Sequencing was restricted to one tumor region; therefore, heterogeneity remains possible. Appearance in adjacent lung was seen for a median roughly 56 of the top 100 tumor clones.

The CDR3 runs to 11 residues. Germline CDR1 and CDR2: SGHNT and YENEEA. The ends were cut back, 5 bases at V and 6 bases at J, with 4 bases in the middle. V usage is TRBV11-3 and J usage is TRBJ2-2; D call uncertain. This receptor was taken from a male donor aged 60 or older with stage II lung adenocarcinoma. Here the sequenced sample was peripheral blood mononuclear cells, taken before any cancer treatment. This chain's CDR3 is CASSVAGELFF. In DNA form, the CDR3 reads TGTGCCAGCAGCGTTGCCGGGGAGCTGTTTTTT.